The TCR beta chain under discussion was sequenced for a study of T cells in Graves' hyperthyroidism and ophthalmopathy. Study-level points and caveats: Researchers report that a 13 V-J model separated ophthalmopathy from stable hyperthyroidism.

V dropped 1 base and J dropped 3; count of bases not matched to a gene: 7. Germline V CDR1 and CDR2: SGHNT, YENEEA. CDR3 length equals 16 residues. This clonotype was counted a few times. What it binds is unknown. Template material for amplifying TCR beta CDR3 regions consisted of RNA transcripts. The HTBI primer set served for first-round RT-PCR of the TCR CDR3. TCRdb re-analysed the multiplex PCR reads in MiXCR, keeping a single row per CDR3 protein. Of 380,000 or so distinct CDR3 sequences in the sample, 13% were seen once. Newly diagnosed hyperthyroidism, duration under 2 months, in patients aged 18 to 65. Criteria for exclusion of patients were uncontrolled infection, other autoimmune disease, pregnancy or lactation.

The sequencing sample was made of blood. The receptor was derived from a young man with Graves' hyperthyroidism that later progressed to Graves' ophthalmopathy. The rearrangement uses TRBV11-3 and TRBJ2-3; TRBD1 aligns across 7 bases. CDR3 DNA: TGTGCCAGCAGCTTAGGCGTTCACAGGGGAACAGATACGCAGTATTTT. Protein: CASSLGVHRGTDTQYF.